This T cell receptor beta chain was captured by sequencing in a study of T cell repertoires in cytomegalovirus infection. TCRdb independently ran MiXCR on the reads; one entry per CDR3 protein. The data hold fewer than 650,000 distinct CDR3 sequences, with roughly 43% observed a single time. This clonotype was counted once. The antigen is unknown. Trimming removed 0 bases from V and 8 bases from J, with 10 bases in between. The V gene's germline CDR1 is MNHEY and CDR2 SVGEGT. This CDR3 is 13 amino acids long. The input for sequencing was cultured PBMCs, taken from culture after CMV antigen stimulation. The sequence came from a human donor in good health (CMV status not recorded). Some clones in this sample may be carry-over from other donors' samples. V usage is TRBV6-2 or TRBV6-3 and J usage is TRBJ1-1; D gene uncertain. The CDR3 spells CASSYSGQVEAFF. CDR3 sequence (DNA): TGTGCCAGCAGTTACTCTGGTCAGGTGGAAGCTTTCTTT.